This TCR beta chain was recorded in a study of blood T cell repertoires in COVID-19. Study-wide background: T cells, B-cell-depleted T cells, or PBMCs supplied cDNA or gDNA.

This table comes from immunoSEQ multiplex PCR, and its TCRdb copy is limited to in-frame clones, with some not included. The sample consists of about 220,000 clones, 70% to 85% of them appearing once. In germline, CDR1 is LGHDT, CDR2 YNNKEL (reference sequence). The CDR3 totals 13 residues. Trimming took off 1 base at V and 3 bases at J, with 7 bases between the two ends. The rearrangement links TRBV3-1 (or the pseudogene TRBV3-2) to TRBJ2-7, with unresolved D. This TCR was sampled from a woman in her sixties who had recovered from COVID-19. The specimen sequenced was PBMCs or T cells enriched from blood (not recorded which). The CDR3 DNA reads as TGTGCCAGCAGCCAAGTCGCCGGCTACGAGCAGTACTTC. Translation: CASSQVAGYEQYF.